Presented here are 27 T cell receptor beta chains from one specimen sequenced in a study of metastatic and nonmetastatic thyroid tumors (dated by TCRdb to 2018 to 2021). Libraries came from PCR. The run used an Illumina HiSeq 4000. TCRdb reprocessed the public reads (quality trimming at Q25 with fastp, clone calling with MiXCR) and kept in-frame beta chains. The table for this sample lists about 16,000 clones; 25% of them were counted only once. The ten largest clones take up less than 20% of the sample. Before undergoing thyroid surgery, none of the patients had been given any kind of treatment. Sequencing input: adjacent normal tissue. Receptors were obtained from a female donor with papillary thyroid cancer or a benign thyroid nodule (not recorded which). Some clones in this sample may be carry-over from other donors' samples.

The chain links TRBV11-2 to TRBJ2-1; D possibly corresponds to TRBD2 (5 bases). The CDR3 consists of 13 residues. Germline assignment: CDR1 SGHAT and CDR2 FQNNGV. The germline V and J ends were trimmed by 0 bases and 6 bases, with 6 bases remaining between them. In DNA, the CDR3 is TGTGCCAGCAGCTTAGATCGGGGCAATGAGCAGTTCTTC. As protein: CASSLDRGNEQFF.

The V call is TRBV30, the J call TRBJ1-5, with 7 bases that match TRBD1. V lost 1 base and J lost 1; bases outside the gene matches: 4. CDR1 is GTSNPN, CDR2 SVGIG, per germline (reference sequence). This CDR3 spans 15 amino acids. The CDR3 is CAWSEQGTSNQPQHF. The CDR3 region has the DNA TGTGCCTGGAGTGAACAGGGGACGAGCAATCAGCCCCAGCATTTT.

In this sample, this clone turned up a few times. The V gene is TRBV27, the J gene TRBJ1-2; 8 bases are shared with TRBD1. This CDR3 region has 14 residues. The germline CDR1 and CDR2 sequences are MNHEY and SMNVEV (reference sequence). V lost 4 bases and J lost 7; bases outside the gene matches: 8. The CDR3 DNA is TGTGCCAGCAGTTCGTCTCAGGGGGCTGGTGGCTACACCTTC. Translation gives CASSSSQGAGGYTF.

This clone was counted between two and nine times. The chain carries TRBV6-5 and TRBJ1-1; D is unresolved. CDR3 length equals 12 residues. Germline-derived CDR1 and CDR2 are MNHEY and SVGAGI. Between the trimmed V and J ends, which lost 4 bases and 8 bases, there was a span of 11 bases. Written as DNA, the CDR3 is TGTGCCAGCAGTTCCTTTCCCCCGGAAGCTTTCTTT. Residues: CASSSFPPEAFF.

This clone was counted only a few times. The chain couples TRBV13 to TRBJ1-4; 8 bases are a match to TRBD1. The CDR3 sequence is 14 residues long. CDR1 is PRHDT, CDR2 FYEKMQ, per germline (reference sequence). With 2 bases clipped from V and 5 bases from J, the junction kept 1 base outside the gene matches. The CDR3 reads CASSLRQGNEKLFF. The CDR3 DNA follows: TGTGCCAGCAGCTTAAGACAGGGGAATGAAAAACTGTTTTTT. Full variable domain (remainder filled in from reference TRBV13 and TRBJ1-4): AAGVIQSPRHLIKEKRETATLKCYPIPRHDTVYWYQQGPGQDPQFLISFYEKMQSDKGSIPDRFSAQQFSDYHSELNMSSLELGDSALYFCASSLRQGNEKLFFGSGTQLSVL.

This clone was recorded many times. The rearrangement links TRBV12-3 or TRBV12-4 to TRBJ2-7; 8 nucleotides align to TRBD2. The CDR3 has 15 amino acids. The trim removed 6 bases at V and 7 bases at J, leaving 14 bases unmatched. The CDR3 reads CASSRGGSGTWEQYF. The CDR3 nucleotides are TGTGCCAGCAGCCGCGGCGGTAGCGGGACCTGGGAGCAGTACTTC.

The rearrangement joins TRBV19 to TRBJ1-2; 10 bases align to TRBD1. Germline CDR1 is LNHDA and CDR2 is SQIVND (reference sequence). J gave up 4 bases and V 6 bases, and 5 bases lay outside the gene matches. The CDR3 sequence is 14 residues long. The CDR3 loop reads CASRGQGWGYGYTF. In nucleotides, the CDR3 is TGTGCCAGTAGGGGACAGGGGTGGGGCTATGGCTACACCTTC. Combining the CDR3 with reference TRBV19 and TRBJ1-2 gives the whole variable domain DGGITQSPKYLFRKEGQNVTLSCEQNLNHDAMYWYRQDPGQGLRLIYYSQIVNDFQKGDIAEGYSVSREKKESFPLTVTSAQKNPTAFYLCASRGQGWGYGYTFGSGTRLTVV.

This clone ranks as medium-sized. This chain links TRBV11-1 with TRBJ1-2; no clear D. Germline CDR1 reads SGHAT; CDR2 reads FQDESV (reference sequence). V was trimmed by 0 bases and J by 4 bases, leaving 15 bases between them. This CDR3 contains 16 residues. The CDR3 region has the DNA TGTGCCAGCAGCTTAGCGCTTTCACCCGGAGGCTATGGCTACACCTTC. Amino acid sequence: CASSLALSPGGYGYTF. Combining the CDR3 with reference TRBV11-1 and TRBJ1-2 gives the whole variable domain EAEVAQSPRYKITEKSQAVAFWCDPISGHATLYWYRQILGQGPELLVQFQDESVVDDSQLPKDRFSAERLKGVDSTLKIQPAELGDSAMYLCASSLALSPGGYGYTFGSGTRLTVV.

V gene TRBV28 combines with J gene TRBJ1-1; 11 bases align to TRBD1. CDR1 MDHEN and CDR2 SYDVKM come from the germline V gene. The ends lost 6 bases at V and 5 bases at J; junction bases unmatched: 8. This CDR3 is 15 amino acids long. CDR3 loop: CASRFLRDRGTEAFF. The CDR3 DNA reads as TGTGCCAGCAGGTTCCTCCGGGACAGGGGGACTGAAGCTTTCTTT.

CDR3 DNA: TGTGCCAGCAGTCGCAGGGCGACTGAAGCTTTCTTT. It codes for CASSRRATEAFF. The J gene is TRBJ1-1, the V gene TRBV6-1, with a tentative D call TRBD1 (5 bases). Germline assignment: CDR1 MNHNS and CDR2 SASEGT. With 5 bases removed from V and 5 bases from J, the gap between germline ends came to 9 bases. CDR3 size: 12 residues.

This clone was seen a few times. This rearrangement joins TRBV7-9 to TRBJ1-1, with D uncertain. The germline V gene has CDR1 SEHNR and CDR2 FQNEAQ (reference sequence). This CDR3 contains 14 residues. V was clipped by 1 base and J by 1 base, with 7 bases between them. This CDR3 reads CASSLGGENTEAFF. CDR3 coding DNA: TGTGCCAGCAGCTTAGGTGGAGAGAACACTGAAGCTTTCTTT.

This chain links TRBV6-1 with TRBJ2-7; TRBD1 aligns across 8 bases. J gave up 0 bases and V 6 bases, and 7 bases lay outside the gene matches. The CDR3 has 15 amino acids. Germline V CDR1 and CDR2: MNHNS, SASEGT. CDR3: CASRPGTGPSYEQYF. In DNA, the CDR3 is TGTGCCAGCAGACCCGGGACAGGCCCCTCCTACGAGCAGTACTTC.

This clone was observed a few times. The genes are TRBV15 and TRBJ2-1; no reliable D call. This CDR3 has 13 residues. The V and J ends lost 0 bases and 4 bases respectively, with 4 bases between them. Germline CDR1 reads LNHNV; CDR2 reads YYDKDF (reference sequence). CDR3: CATSRERYNEQFF. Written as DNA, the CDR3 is TGTGCCACCAGCAGAGAACGGTACAATGAGCAGTTCTTC. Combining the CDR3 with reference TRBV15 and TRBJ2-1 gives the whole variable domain DAMVIQNPRYQVTQFGKPVTLSCSQTLNHNVMYWYQQKSSQAPKLLFHYYDKDFNNEADTPDNFQSRRPNTSFCFLDIRSPGLGDTAMYLCATSRERYNEQFFGPGTRLTVL.

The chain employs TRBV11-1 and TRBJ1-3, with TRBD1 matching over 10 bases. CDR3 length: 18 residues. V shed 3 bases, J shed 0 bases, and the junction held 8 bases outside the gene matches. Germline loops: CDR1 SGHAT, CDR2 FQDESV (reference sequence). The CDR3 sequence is CASSLEPGQGSSGNTIYF. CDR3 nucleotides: TGTGCCAGCAGCTTGGAACCGGGACAGGGGAGCTCTGGAAACACCATATATTTT.

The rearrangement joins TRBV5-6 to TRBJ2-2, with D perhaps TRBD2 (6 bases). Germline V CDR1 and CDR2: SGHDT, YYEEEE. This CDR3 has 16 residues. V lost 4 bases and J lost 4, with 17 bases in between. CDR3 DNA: TGTGCCAGCAGCACGGGACTGGCGGGATTCACCGGGGAGCTGTTTTTT. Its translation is CASSTGLAGFTGELFF.

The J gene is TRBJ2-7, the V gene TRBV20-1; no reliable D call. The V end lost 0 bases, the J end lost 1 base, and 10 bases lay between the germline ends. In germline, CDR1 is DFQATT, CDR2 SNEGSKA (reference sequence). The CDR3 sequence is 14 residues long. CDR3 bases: TGCAGTGCTAGAGATCTTGTAAGGTCCTACGAGCAGTACTTC. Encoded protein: CSARDLVRSYEQYF.

The CDR3 region has the DNA TGTGCCAGCAGCTTCTTCCGTGGGCAGACCCACACCGGGGAGCTGTTTTTT. Protein sequence: CASSFFRGQTHTGELFF. V and J are TRBV11-2 and TRBJ2-2; D is uncertain. CDR3 size: 17 residues. The germline V and J ends were trimmed by 3 bases and 3 bases, with 17 bases remaining between them. Germline V CDR1 and CDR2: SGHAT, FQNNGV. The whole variable domain, remainder taken from reference TRBV11-2 and TRBJ2-2, is EAGVAQSPRYKIIEKRQSVAFWCNPISGHATLYWYQQILGQGPKLLIQFQNNGVVDDSQLPKDRFSAERLKGVDSTLKIQPAKLEDSAVYLCASSFFRGQTHTGELFFGEGSRLTVL.

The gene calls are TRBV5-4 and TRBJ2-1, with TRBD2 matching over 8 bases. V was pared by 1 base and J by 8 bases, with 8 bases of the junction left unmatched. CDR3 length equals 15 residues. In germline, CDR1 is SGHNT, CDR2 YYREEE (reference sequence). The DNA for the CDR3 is TGTGCCAGCAGCTTGACGGCTAGCGGGTTCTATGAGCAGTTCTTC. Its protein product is CASSLTASGFYEQFF.

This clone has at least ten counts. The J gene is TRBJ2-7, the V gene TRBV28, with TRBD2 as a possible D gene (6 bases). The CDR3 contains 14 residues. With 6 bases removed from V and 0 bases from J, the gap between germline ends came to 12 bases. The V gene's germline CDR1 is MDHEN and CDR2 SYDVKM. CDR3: CASSGGRSSYEQYF. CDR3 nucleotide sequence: TGTGCCAGCAGCGGGGGACGCAGCTCCTACGAGCAGTACTTC.

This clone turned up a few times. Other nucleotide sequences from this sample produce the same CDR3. Here the CDR3 DNA reads TGTGCCAGCAGCCAGGGCCTGGAGGACGAGCAGTACTTC. It is translated as CASSQGLEDEQYF. This chain links TRBV3-1 with TRBJ2-7; tentative D call: TRBD2 (5 bases). The CDR3 sequence is 13 residues long. Trimming shortened V by 3 bases and J by 5 bases, and 11 bases separated the two germline ends. Germline-derived CDR1 and CDR2 are LGHDT and YNNKEL (reference sequence).

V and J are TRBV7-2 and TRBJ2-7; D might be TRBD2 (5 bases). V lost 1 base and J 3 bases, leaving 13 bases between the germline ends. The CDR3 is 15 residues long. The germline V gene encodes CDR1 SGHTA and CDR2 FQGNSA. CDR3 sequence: CASSLGWTRSYEQYF. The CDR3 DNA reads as TGTGCCAGCAGCTTAGGGTGGACTCGGAGCTACGAGCAGTACTTC.

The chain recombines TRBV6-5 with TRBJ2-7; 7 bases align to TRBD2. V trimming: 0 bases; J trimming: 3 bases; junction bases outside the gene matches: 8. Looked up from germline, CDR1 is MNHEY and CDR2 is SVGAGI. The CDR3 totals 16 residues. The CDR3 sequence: CASSYSAGRGSYEQYF. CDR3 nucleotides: TGTGCCAGCAGTTACTCAGCGGGTCGCGGGAGCTACGAGCAGTACTTC.

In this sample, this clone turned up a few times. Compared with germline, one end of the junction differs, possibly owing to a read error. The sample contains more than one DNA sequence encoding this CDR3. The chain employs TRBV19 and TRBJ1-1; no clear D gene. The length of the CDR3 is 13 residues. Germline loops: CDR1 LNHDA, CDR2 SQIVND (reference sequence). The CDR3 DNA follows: TGTGCCAGTAGTACCGAGGTCAGGACTGAAGCCTTCTTT. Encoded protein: CASSTEVRTEAFF.

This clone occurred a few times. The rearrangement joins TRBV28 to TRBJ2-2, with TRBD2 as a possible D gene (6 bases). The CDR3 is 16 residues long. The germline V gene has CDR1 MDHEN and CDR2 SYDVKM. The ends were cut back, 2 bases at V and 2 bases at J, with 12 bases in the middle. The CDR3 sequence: CASSLQGGTNTGELFF. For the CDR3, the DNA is TGTGCCAGCAGTTTACAAGGCGGGACTAACACCGGGGAGCTGTTTTTT.

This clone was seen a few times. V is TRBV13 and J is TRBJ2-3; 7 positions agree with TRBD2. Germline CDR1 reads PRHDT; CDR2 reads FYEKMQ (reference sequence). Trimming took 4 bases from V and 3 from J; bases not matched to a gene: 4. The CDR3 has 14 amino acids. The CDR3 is CASSSSGETDTQYF. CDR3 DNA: TGTGCCAGCAGCTCGAGCGGGGAGACAGATACGCAGTATTTT.

This chain's CDR3 is CASSQEGSPLHF. The CDR3 nucleotides are TGTGCCAGCAGCCAAGAGGGTTCACCCCTCCACTTT. The chain employs TRBV14 and TRBJ1-6, with D unclear. Trimming stripped 0 bases from V and 9 bases from J, with 3 bases between. Germline-derived CDR1 and CDR2 are SGHDN and FVKESK. The CDR3 runs 12 residues.

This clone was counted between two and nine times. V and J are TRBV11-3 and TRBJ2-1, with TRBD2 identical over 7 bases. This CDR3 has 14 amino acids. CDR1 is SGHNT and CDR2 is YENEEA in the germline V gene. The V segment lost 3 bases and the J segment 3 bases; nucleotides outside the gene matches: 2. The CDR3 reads CASSFSGLYNEQFF. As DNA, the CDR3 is TGTGCCAGCAGCTTTAGCGGGCTCTACAATGAGCAGTTCTTC.